A single sample is the source of the 9 T cell receptor beta chains below, sequenced in a study of response to subunit inactivated influenza vaccine. MiXCR was run by TCRdb on the RT-PCR reads, yielding one entry per CDR3 protein. The repertoire consists of about 170,000 distinct CDR3 sequences, with approximately 12% occurring once and the leading ten covering over 25%. The same sample was also used in a study of T cells expressing NK-cell markers. That work states: 5'RACE template switching with UMIs produced the TCR beta cDNA.

Sequencing used CD8+ T cells sorted from PBMCs, obtained about 11 days after vaccination. All receptors derive from a man between 45 and 60 years old who received an inactivated influenza vaccine.

The V and J genes are TRBV7-2 and TRBJ2-1; D unresolved. Germline assignment: CDR1 SGHTA and CDR2 FQGNSA. This CDR3 has 15 residues. V lost 6 bases and J 0 bases, leaving 12 bases between the germline ends. The CDR3 nucleotides are TGTGCCAGCAGTCCGGTGGGCAGCTCCTACAATGAGCAGTTCTTC. As protein: CASSPVGSSYNEQFF.

This clonotype was seen ten or more times. V usage is TRBV7-8 and J usage is TRBJ1-5; D is ambiguous. Germline V CDR1 and CDR2: SGHVS, FQNEAQ. Trimming cost V 4 bases and J 7 bases, with 11 bases left between them. There are 13 residues in the CDR3. The CDR3 region has the DNA TGTGCCAGCAGCTCTGGGTTTGTGCAGCCCCAGCATTTT. Translating gives CASSSGFVQPQHF.

This clonotype was detected a few times. DNA of the CDR3: TGCGCCAGCAGCCAAGGACTAGCGGGAGGGCAGTCGGGTGAGCAGTTCTTC. Translating gives CASSQGLAGGQSGEQFF. V usage is TRBV4-1 and J usage is TRBJ2-1, with TRBD2 matching over 14 bases. Trimming cost V 1 base and J 9 bases; bases outside gene matches: 8. CDR3 size: 17 residues. Germline CDR1 reads MGHRA; CDR2 reads YSYEKL.

This chain uses TRBV13 with TRBJ2-2; 9 bases map to TRBD2. The CDR3 sequence is 15 residues long. The germline V gene encodes CDR1 PRHDT and CDR2 FYEKMQ (reference sequence). The V gene end was trimmed by 5 bases and the J gene end by 3 bases; junction bases not matched to a gene: 4. The CDR3 region has the DNA TGTGCCAGCAGCCCCGGGACTAGCTACACCGGGGAGCTGTTTTTT. It yields the protein CASSPGTSYTGELFF.

The chain is built from TRBV20-1 and TRBJ2-5; 9 bases line up with TRBD2. The V segment lost 0 bases and the J segment 5 bases; nucleotides outside the gene matches: 13. CDR1 and CDR2 (germline): DFQATT, SNEGSKA (reference sequence). The CDR3 totals 17 residues. CDR3 bases: TGCAGTGCTAGAGATCTTAAAGCGGGAGGACGTAGGGAGACCCAGTACTTC. Its translation: CSARDLKAGGRRETQYF.

The rearrangement joins TRBV9 to TRBJ2-2, with a weak D call TRBD1 (6 bases). CDR3 length equals 19 residues. Per germline, CDR1 SGDLS and CDR2 YYNGEE. V gave up 3 bases and J gave up 1 base, with 22 bases separating them. The CDR3 nucleotides are TGTGCCAGCAGCGGATATCCCGGGACAAAAAGGGGGAACACCGGGGAGCTGTTTTTT. This translates into CASSGYPGTKRGNTGELFF.

This clonotype turned up a few times. The J gene is TRBJ2-1, the V gene TRBV9, with 9 bases that match TRBD2. The length of the CDR3 is 15 residues. Losses at the gene ends were 0 bases for V and 8 bases for J; bases not matched to a gene: 6. Germline V gene data show CDR1 as SGDLS and CDR2 as YYNGEE. The CDR3, as DNA: TGTGCCAGCAGCGTAGGAATTAGCGGGAGCGATGAGCAGTTCTTC. Translating it yields CASSVGISGSDEQFF.

Only a few counts were recorded for this clonotype. The V and J genes are TRBV15 and TRBJ2-1; a weak D match, TRBD2 (7 bases). Trimming removed 1 base at V and 9 bases at J, with 13 bases between. Germline V gene data show CDR1 as LNHNV and CDR2 as YYDKDF (reference sequence). This CDR3 has 14 residues. For the CDR3, the DNA is TGTGCCACCAGCAGAGTTCGGGGGGCCGGTGAGCAGTTCTTC. Its translation is CATSRVRGAGEQFF.

This clonotype appeared a few times. V and J are TRBV15 and TRBJ2-7; 7 bases match TRBD2. The V gene end was trimmed by 5 bases and the J gene end by 2 bases; junction bases not matched to a gene: 6. Per the germline V gene, CDR1 is LNHNV and CDR2 is YYDKDF (reference sequence). The CDR3 spans 14 residues. The CDR3 is CATSLADQTYEQYF. CDR3 coding DNA: TGTGCCACCAGCCTAGCGGATCAAACCTACGAGCAGTACTTC.